These T cell receptor beta chains were read from a single sample in a study of control samples from healthy donors and cancer patients. Measured with immunoSEQ multiplex PCR; TCRdb has only the in-frame clones, and not every one. The repertoire holds approximately 120,000 clones, with roughly 86% as singletons. The sample taken for sequencing was blood. The source is a man aged 55 to 69 in good health. Each CDR3 is given without its conserved first and last residue.

v_call: TRBV5-8
cdr3_aa: ASSLLNTEAF

v_call: TRBV3-1/TRBV3-2
cdr3_aa: ASSLMGSFETQY

v_call: TRBV9
cdr3_aa: ASSVGVTADYGYT

v_call: TRBV5-6
cdr3_aa: ASSLTGRGANEKLF

v_call: TRBV24-1
cdr3_aa: ATSDLVVAGDKPTQY

v_call: TRBV10-2
cdr3_aa: ASTQGRLAGGLNTGELF

v_call: TRBV10-2
cdr3_aa: ASSDPRSLTGEQF

v_call: TRBV20-1
cdr3_aa: SATHGETQY

v_call: TRBV6-2/TRBV6-3
cdr3_aa: ASSPGLTQY

v_call: TRBV28
cdr3_aa: ASSSAPTGIGGGYT

v_call: TRBV4-2
cdr3_aa: ASSQDLGGVIDGYT

v_call: TRBV10-3
cdr3_aa: AINARGGTDTQY

v_call: TRBV7-2
cdr3_aa: ASSSRGRNGYT

v_call: TRBV7-2
cdr3_aa: ASSSIATGEQY

v_call: TRBV10-3
cdr3_aa: AISDGVGMNTEAF

v_call: TRBV6-5
cdr3_aa: ASSRTSGESEQF

v_call: TRBV6-2/TRBV6-3
cdr3_aa: ASSYSIRLAGALSTDTQY

v_call: TRBV7-2
cdr3_aa: ASSPTGTGHQPQH

v_call: TRBV3-1/TRBV3-2
cdr3_aa: ASSHGPNQPQH

v_call: TRBV28
cdr3_aa: ASSLEPPSSYEQY

v_call: TRBV28
cdr3_aa: ASSNGGIYGYT

v_call: TRBV3-1/TRBV3-2
cdr3_aa: ASSRQGTGAPEQY

v_call: TRBV6-5
cdr3_aa: ASSPGPIYEQY

v_call: TRBV6-5
cdr3_aa: ASSRQGETDTQY

v_call: TRBV27
cdr3_aa: ASSLQGAIGSPLH

v_call: TRBV3-1/TRBV3-2
cdr3_aa: ASSQPGGLGSYNEQF

v_call: TRBV9
cdr3_aa: ASAPAGGVGELF

v_call: TRBV4-2
cdr3_aa: ASSREVGSTDTQY

v_call: TRBV25-1
cdr3_aa: ASSEARGTNSGANVLT

v_call: TRBV28
cdr3_aa: ASSLKLPWGAF

v_call: TRBV6-5
cdr3_aa: ASSPGDLNSPLH

v_call: TRBV9
cdr3_aa: ASSVVGTSTDEQF

v_call: TRBV3-1/TRBV3-2
cdr3_aa: ASSQDRYGYT

v_call: TRBV7-2
cdr3_aa: ASSPTYGYT

v_call: TRBV7-2
cdr3_aa: ASSAPGQRSGNTIY

v_call: TRBV7-9
cdr3_aa: ASSLLQETQY

v_call: TRBV10-2
cdr3_aa: ASSEPGTGANQPQH

v_call: TRBV11-2
cdr3_aa: ASSSLRGGLGEQY

v_call: TRBV3-1/TRBV3-2
cdr3_aa: ASSLPDGLNTEAF

v_call: TRBV3-1/TRBV3-2
cdr3_aa: ASSLGGQSNYGYT

v_call: TRBV15
cdr3_aa: ATSPTDLRNSPLH

v_call: TRBV14
cdr3_aa: ASSFAGGTEAF

v_call: TRBV2
cdr3_aa: ASSSGDRLPPQH

v_call: TRBV28
cdr3_aa: ASSLNYNQPQH

v_call: TRBV19
cdr3_aa: AIKLTGDYGYT

v_call: TRBV19
cdr3_aa: ATKVGVDRSPLH

v_call: TRBV9
cdr3_aa: ASSVTGTANTGELF

v_call: TRBV7-9
cdr3_aa: ASSLGGQTEAF

v_call: TRBV19
cdr3_aa: ASSIGWTGMNTEAF

v_call: TRBV5-8
cdr3_aa: ASSWDTSGGHPYEQY

v_call: TRBV10-3
cdr3_aa: AISRGGKDGYT

v_call: TRBV13
cdr3_aa: ASSLGRDGYGYT

v_call: TRBV7-9
cdr3_aa: ASSRGTVTYEQY

v_call: TRBV3-1/TRBV3-2
cdr3_aa: ASSHPGVGELF

v_call: TRBV2
cdr3_aa: ASSVSHVQPQH

v_call: TRBV7-2
cdr3_aa: ASSTYGQGGITGELF